This T cell receptor beta chain was sequenced during a study of T cell responses to AZD1222 COVID-19 vaccine. Method: immunoSEQ multiplex PCR; TCRdb's copy keeps in-frame clones and lacks some. Here the sample spans roughly 100,000 clones, approximately 89% being singletons. On this clone: Its antigen is undetermined.

The study's findings and limits: Sampling captured repertoires only after the peak T cell response. There were mostly white British donors and more females than males, and clonal diversity was possibly underestimated. Compared with day 0, the breadth and depth of the Spike-specific TCR repertoire rose significantly after two doses of AZD1222.

Trimming pared 4 bases from V and 0 bases from J, leaving 7 bases between. CDR1 is ENHRY and CDR2 is SYGVKD in the germline V gene. The CDR3 is made up of 13 amino acids. Timing groups of about 4 and about 12 weeks for second doses were pooled. The starting material was peripheral blood, obtained 28 days after the second AZD1222 dose. The J gene is TRBJ2-7, the V gene TRBV10-3, with D unclear. This sequence was found in an adult who received the AZD1222 COVID-19 vaccine. The CDR3: CAISGQDSYEQYF. CDR3 nucleotides: TGTGCCATCAGTGGGCAGGACTCCTACGAGCAGTACTTC.